A single sample is the source of the 26 T cell receptor beta chains below, sequenced in a study of T-cell reconstitution after alpha-beta-depleted transplantation in children. The TCRbeta library incorporated unique molecular identifiers. TCRdb itself ran the PCR reads through MiXCR, one entry per CDR3 protein. The data show some 300,000 distinct CDR3 sequences, about 9.4% seen once. The source material was PBMCs, sampled before TCRalphabeta/CD19-depleted stem cell transplant. The source of these receptors is a boy under two years old with acute myeloid leukemia, due to receive a stem cell transplant.

This clonotype was counted between two and nine times. This rearrangement joins TRBV20-1 to TRBJ2-2; D unclear. The germline V gene has CDR1 DFQATT and CDR2 SNEGSKA (reference sequence). Trimming left V 5 bases short and J 5 bases short, with 12 bases between. The CDR3 runs 13 residues. CDR3 DNA sequence: TGCAGTGCTCGGGTGGGCAGAACCGGGGAGCTGTTTTTT. Its protein product is CSARVGRTGELFF.

Many counts were recorded for this clonotype. V and J are TRBV21-1 and TRBJ2-7; TRBD1, the D gene given by the table, was not confirmed from the DNA. TRBV21-1 is flagged as a pseudogene. The CDR3 has 17 amino acids. The CDR3 nucleotides read TGTGCCAGCAGCAAAGTTTGCCAAGGGGTAGCCTCCTACGAGCAGTACTTC. Translating gives CASSKVCQGVASYEQYF.

In this sample, this clonotype turned up many times. The chain links TRBV29-1 to TRBJ1-1; D ambiguous. Per the germline V gene, CDR1 is SQVTM and CDR2 is ANQGSEA. Trimming removed 5 bases from V and 5 bases from J, with 9 bases in between. This CDR3 comprises 11 residues. The CDR3 is CSVWAGTEAFF. CDR3 in DNA: TGCAGCGTTTGGGCGGGGACTGAAGCTTTCTTT.

This clonotype was counted a few times. The chain couples TRBV4-3 to TRBJ2-3; D is ambiguous. The CDR3 spans 14 residues. From germline, CDR1 is LGHNA and CDR2 YSLEER. Trimming cost V 1 base and J 6 bases, with 11 bases left between them. The CDR3 DNA reads as TGCGCCAGCAGCCAAGTCGCGGAGAGGGATACGCAGTATTTT. It is translated as CASSQVAERDTQYF.

The chain is built from TRBV20-1 and TRBJ2-7; 9 positions match TRBD2. The CDR3 totals 15 residues. Germline V gene data show CDR1 as DFQATT and CDR2 as SNEGSKA (reference sequence). V was pared by 1 base and J by 2 bases, with 6 bases of the junction left unmatched. The CDR3: CSARGGAGGTYEQYF. As DNA, the CDR3 is TGCAGTGCTAGAGGGGGAGCGGGAGGAACCTACGAGCAGTACTTC.

The sample holds many counts of this clonotype. The rearrangement joins TRBV20-1 to TRBJ2-1; D is perhaps TRBD1 or TRBD2 (5 bases each). The CDR3 consists of 19 residues. The V gene lost 6 bases and the J gene lost 0 bases, with 27 bases spanning the gap. Germline assignment: CDR1 DFQATT and CDR2 SNEGSKA (reference sequence). The CDR3 protein is CSATLPGRLRLGSYNEQFF. CDR3 nucleotides: TGCAGTGCCACCCTCCCGGGACGTTTAAGATTAGGCTCCTACAATGAGCAGTTCTTC.

This clonotype was recorded at least ten times. The chain links TRBV20-1 to TRBJ2-7; TRBD1 matches at 7 bases. CDR1 DFQATT and CDR2 SNEGSKA come from the germline V gene (reference sequence). V dropped 0 bases and J dropped 0; count of bases not matched to a gene: 5. The CDR3 is 15 amino acids. As DNA, the CDR3 is TGCAGTGCTAGAGACCGGACAGGACTCTCCTACGAGCAGTACTTC. Amino acid sequence: CSARDRTGLSYEQYF.

This clonotype was detected many times. The genes are TRBV20-1 and TRBJ1-1, with D perhaps TRBD1 (6 bases). The germline V gene has CDR1 DFQATT and CDR2 SNEGSKA (reference sequence). Trimming removed 2 bases at V and 5 bases at J, with 12 bases between. The CDR3 has 13 residues. CDR3 sequence (DNA): TGCAGTGCTAGAAGGGGGGATATAACTGAAGCTTTCTTT. It translates to CSARRGDITEAFF.

Concerning this clonotype: A junction end diverges from the germline sequence, so it may reflect a read error. This rearrangement joins TRBV20-1 to TRBJ2-1; maybe TRBD1 (8 bases). CDR1 is DFQATT, CDR2 SNEGSKA, per germline (reference sequence). CDR3 length: 15 residues. CDR3 amino acids: CCASHRGGSYNEQFF. CDR3 DNA sequence: TGCTGTGCTAGCCACAGGGGGGGATCCTACAATGAGCAGTTCTTC.

There are many counts of this clonotype. The J gene is TRBJ2-2, the V gene TRBV29-1, with D perhaps matching TRBD1 (5 bases). The germline V and J ends were trimmed by 6 bases and 7 bases, with 15 bases remaining between them. The germline gives CDR1 SQVTM, CDR2 ANQGSEA. CDR3 length equals 13 residues. CDR3 amino acids: CSVRKVQGGELFF. The CDR3 DNA reads as TGCAGCGTAAGAAAGGTTCAGGGCGGGGAGCTGTTTTTT.

The CDR3 DNA follows: TGTGCCAGTAGTCGGCCTACAGGGGTGAATGAAAAACTGTTTTTT. It specifies CASSRPTGVNEKLFF. The V call is TRBV19, the J call TRBJ1-4; 7 nucleotides match TRBD1. The germline V gene encodes CDR1 LNHDA and CDR2 SQIVND (reference sequence). The CDR3 covers 15 residues. Germline trimming cut 5 bases from V and 5 bases from J; bases unmatched to any gene: 8.

This clonotype has a count of ten or more. V is TRBV30 and J is TRBJ2-1; no firm D call. Germline values: CDR1 GTSNPN, CDR2 SVGIG (reference sequence). The CDR3 is made up of 11 amino acids. V was shortened by 3 bases and J by 8 bases, with 8 bases between the two germline ends. The CDR3 is CAWSPGDEQFF. In DNA form, the CDR3 reads TGTGCCTGGAGCCCCGGCGATGAGCAGTTCTTC.

This clonotype occurred a few times. This chain uses TRBV20-1 with TRBJ2-7; 10 positions agree with TRBD2. This CDR3 has 14 amino acids. The germline V gene encodes CDR1 DFQATT and CDR2 SNEGSKA (reference sequence). J gave up 3 bases and V 7 bases, and 9 bases lay outside the gene matches. CDR3 DNA sequence: TGCAGTGTACTAGCGGGGCGAGACAACTACGAGCAGTACTTC. The encoded protein is CSVLAGRDNYEQYF.

This clonotype was counted many times. This sequence joins TRBV28 and TRBJ2-2; D may correspond to TRBD1 or TRBD2 (5 bases each). V lost 1 base, J lost 6 bases, and 12 bases lay in between. Germline CDR1 and CDR2: MDHEN and SYDVKM. The CDR3 runs 15 residues. In nucleotides, the CDR3 is TGTGCCAGCAGTTTATTCAGGGAGCCTTCCGGGGAGCTGTTTTTT. It yields the protein CASSLFREPSGELFF.

Comment on this clonotype: A much larger clone lies a single base off, so this may be a read error. The chain uses TRBV29-1 and TRBJ1-1, with D unresolved. The CDR3 has 15 residues. Germline CDR1 SQVTM, CDR2 ANQGSEA. CDR3 in amino acids: CSVELWLDGNTEAFF. The CDR3 nucleotides are TGTAGCGTTGAATTGTGGTTAGACGGGAACACTGAAGCTTTCTTT.

Only a few counts were recorded for this clonotype. The chain recombines TRBV27 with TRBJ1-6, with unresolved D. CDR3 length: 13 amino acids. Germline V lookup: CDR1 MNHEY, CDR2 SMNVEV (reference sequence). V was pared by 2 bases and J by 9 bases, with 8 bases between. In DNA, the CDR3 is TGTGCCAGCAGTTTAAATCCTCTTTCACCCCTCCACTTT. It encodes CASSLNPLSPLHF.

There are many counts of this clonotype. The rearrangement joins TRBV7-2 to TRBJ2-5; 14 nucleotides match TRBD2. This CDR3 has 16 amino acids. CDR1 is SGHTA and CDR2 is FQGNSA in the germline V gene. Unmatched junction bases numbered 5, after V lost 1 base and J lost 7 bases. The CDR3 loop reads CASSLEGLAGGGTQYF. As DNA, the CDR3 is TGTGCCAGCAGCTTAGAAGGACTAGCGGGGGGCGGGACCCAGTACTTC. The variable domain in full, completed from reference TRBV7-2 and TRBJ2-5, reads GAGVSQSPSNKVTEKGKDVELRCDPISGHTALYWYRQSLGQGLEFLIYFQGNSAPDKSGLPSDRFSAERTGGSVSTLTIQRTQQEDSAVYLCASSLEGLAGGGTQYFGPGTRLLVL.

This clonotype has just a few counts. The chain carries TRBV4-2 and TRBJ2-3, with D tentatively TRBD2 (7 bases). V shed 5 bases and J shed 1 base, with 19 bases lying between them. The CDR3 is made up of 17 amino acids. In germline, CDR1 is LGHNA, CDR2 YNFKEQ. CDR3 DNA: TGTGCCAGCAGCTTCGACGGGGGGCGGGGACGCACAGATACGCAGTATTTT. This gives the protein CASSFDGGRGRTDTQYF.

This clonotype came up many times. V gene TRBV10-3 combines with J gene TRBJ1-4; TRBD1 aligns across 8 bases. V trimming: 0 bases; J trimming: 5 bases; junction bases outside the gene matches: 8. The CDR3 covers 17 residues. Germline values: CDR1 ENHRY, CDR2 SYGVKD. The CDR3 nucleotides are TGTGCCATCAGTGAGTCCGGGACAGGAAGAGGGAATGAAAAACTGTTTTTT. Translating gives CAISESGTGRGNEKLFF.

At least ten counts were recorded for this clonotype. The chain has TRBV7-9 and TRBJ2-3; the match to TRBD2 covers 12 bases. In germline, CDR1 is SEHNR, CDR2 FQNEAQ (reference sequence). The CDR3 length is 17 residues. After removal of 4 bases from V and 7 bases from J, the junction contained 12 bases not matched to a gene. The CDR3 region has the DNA TGTGCCAGCAGCTCTCGACTAGCGGGAGTTCGCGACTATACGCAGTATTTT. Protein sequence: CASSSRLAGVRDYTQYF.

This clonotype showed up many times. This chain links TRBV28 with TRBJ2-7; D is possibly TRBD2 (5 bases). V lost 8 bases and J 3 bases, leaving 17 bases between the germline ends. The germline V gene has CDR1 MDHEN and CDR2 SYDVKM. The CDR3 has 14 amino acids. The CDR3 DNA reads TGTGCCAGCCAACCCCCAGCGGCCCTCTACGAGCAGTACTTC. This translates into CASQPPAALYEQYF.

In the case of this clonotype: A much larger clone lies one base from this, so it may be a read error. This chain connects TRBV12-3 or TRBV12-4 to TRBJ2-7; D unclear. CDR3 length equals 12 residues. V was trimmed by 1 base and J by 5 bases, leaving 6 bases between them. Here the CDR3 reads CASSLGYHEQYF. In DNA form, the CDR3 reads TGTGCCAGCAGTTTAGGGTACCACGAGCAGTACTTC.

This clonotype was seen ten or more times. The CDR3 reads CASRGTGFEKLFF. DNA for the CDR3: TGTGCCAGTAGGGGGACAGGGTTTGAAAAACTGTTTTTT. The V gene is TRBV19, the J gene TRBJ1-4; TRBD1 matches at 9 bases. Germline loops: CDR1 LNHDA, CDR2 SQIVND (reference sequence). V dropped 6 bases and J dropped 7; count of bases not matched to a gene: 3. The CDR3 is 13 residues long.

This clonotype was found many times. V is TRBV5-1 and J is TRBJ2-3; D may be TRBD2 (5 bases). This CDR3 comprises 17 residues. The germline CDR1 and CDR2 sequences are SGHRS and YFSETQ. V shed 0 bases and J shed 4 bases, with 18 bases lying between them. CDR3 loop: CASSLAGGSEWADTQYF. CDR3 DNA sequence: TGCGCCAGCAGCTTGGCCGGTGGGAGCGAGTGGGCAGATACGCAGTATTTT.

This clonotype was seen repeatedly, ten times or more. The chain carries TRBV7-3 and TRBJ2-6, with D perhaps TRBD1 or TRBD2 (6 bases each). The CDR3 extends over 17 amino acids. CDR1 is SGHTA and CDR2 is FQGTGA in the germline V gene. The V and J ends lost 3 bases and 2 bases respectively, with 14 bases between them. The CDR3 nucleotides are TGTGCCAGCAGCTTGACAGGAGGGGTAGCTGGGGCCAACGTCCTGACTTTC. This sequence encodes CASSLTGGVAGANVLTF.

The V gene is TRBV7-9, the J gene TRBJ1-6, with D unresolved. Germline CDR1 reads SEHNR; CDR2 reads FQNEAQ (reference sequence). V gave up 1 base and J gave up 10 bases, with 11 bases separating them. The CDR3 totals 14 residues. CDR3 sequence reads: CASSLEGVGSPLHF. CDR3 nucleotides: TGTGCCAGCAGCTTAGAGGGAGTAGGCTCACCCCTCCACTTT.